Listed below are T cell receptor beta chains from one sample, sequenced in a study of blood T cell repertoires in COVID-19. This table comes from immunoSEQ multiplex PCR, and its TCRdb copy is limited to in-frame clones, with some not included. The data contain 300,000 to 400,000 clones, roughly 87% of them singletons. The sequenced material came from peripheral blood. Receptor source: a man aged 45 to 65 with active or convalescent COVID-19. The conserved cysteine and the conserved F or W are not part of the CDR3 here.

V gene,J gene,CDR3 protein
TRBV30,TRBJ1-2,AWSGTSDYGYT
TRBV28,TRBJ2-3,ASSQAGETTDTQY
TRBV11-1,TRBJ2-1,ASSLSGTSYNEQF
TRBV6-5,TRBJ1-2,ATGNRGYGYT
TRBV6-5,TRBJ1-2,ASQNGDYGYT
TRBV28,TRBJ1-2,ASSEGTGRRNGYT
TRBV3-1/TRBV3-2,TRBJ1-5,ASSLPTGAVSQH
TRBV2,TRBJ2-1,ASSASGTYNEQF
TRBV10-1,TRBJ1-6,ASTLLGTGDSPLH
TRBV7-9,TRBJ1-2,ASSSSDRVSGYT
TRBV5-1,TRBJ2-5,ASSPARDRETQY
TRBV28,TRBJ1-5,ASSSGTSNQPQH
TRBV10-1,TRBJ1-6,ASSEDVPFRGAYNSPLH